The 24 T cell receptor beta chains presented below share a single source sample, sequenced in a study of blood T cell repertoires in COVID-19. TCRdb's copy holds only in-frame clones and misses some; the assay was immunoSEQ multiplex PCR. The table has hundreds of thousands of clones, approximately 82% seen once. Material: PBMCs or T cells enriched from blood (not recorded which). All receptors derive from a man aged 40-49 years who had been exposed to COVID-19.

The chain joins TRBV6-5 to TRBJ2-7, with 9 bases identical to TRBD2. V shed 4 bases, J shed 4 bases, and the junction held 5 bases outside the gene matches. Germline V lookup: CDR1 MNHEY, CDR2 SVGAGI. CDR3 length equals 14 residues. The CDR3 bases are TGTGCCAGCAGTTTAGCGGGAGAAGGGTACGAGCAGTACTTC. It codes for CASSLAGEGYEQYF.

V gene TRBV7-9 combines with J gene TRBJ1-4, with D maybe TRBD1 (5 bases). Germline CDR1 SEHNR, CDR2 FQNEAQ (reference sequence). This CDR3 spans 15 amino acids. Trimming pared 5 bases from V and 6 bases from J, leaving 16 bases between. The CDR3 is CASSPLGGTHEKLFF. The CDR3 DNA follows: TGTGCCAGCAGCCCCCTGGGGGGAACCCATGAAAAACTGTTTTTT.

The chain recombines TRBV27 with TRBJ2-3; no clear D. The CDR3 is made up of 12 amino acids. Germline-derived CDR1 and CDR2 are MNHEY and SMNVEV (reference sequence). The V gene lost 6 bases and the J gene lost 0 bases, with 4 bases spanning the gap. The CDR3 region is CASRSSTDTQYF. The CDR3 bases are TGTGCCAGCAGATCAAGCACAGATACGCAGTATTTT.

The chain has TRBV11-3 and TRBJ2-4, with a tentative D call TRBD1 (5 bases). V was shortened by 0 bases and J by 6 bases, with 15 bases between the two germline ends. This CDR3 region has 16 residues. CDR1 SGHNT and CDR2 YENEEA come from the germline V gene. CDR3 loop: CASSLDGLPGSNIQYF. CDR3 sequence (DNA): TGTGCCAGCAGCTTAGATGGCCTACCAGGGTCAAACATTCAGTACTTC.

The CDR3 DNA sequence: TGTGCCAGCAGTGAAAAGGGGGGGAAGAATCAGCCCCAGCATTTT. Residues: CASSEKGGKNQPQHF. This chain links TRBV25-1 with TRBJ1-5; maybe TRBD1 (6 bases). Germline V gene sequence: CDR1 MGHDK, CDR2 SYGVNS. V shed 2 bases and J shed 4 bases, with 12 bases lying between them. This CDR3 has 15 residues.

This chain links TRBV9 with TRBJ1-3; a weak D match, TRBD1 (6 bases). Trimming pared 4 bases from V and 0 bases from J, leaving 11 bases between. Germline assignment: CDR1 SGDLS and CDR2 YYNGEE. CDR3 length equals 15 residues. The CDR3 DNA reads as TGTGCCAGCAGCCCCAGGGGAAGCTCTGGAAACACCATATATTTT. It encodes CASSPRGSSGNTIYF. The whole variable domain, remainder taken from reference TRBV9 and TRBJ1-3, is DSGVTQTPKHLITATGQRVTLRCSPRSGDLSVYWYQQSLDQGLQFLIQYYNGEERAKGNILERFSAQQFPDLHSELNLSSLELGDSALYFCASSPRGSSGNTIYFGEGSWLTVV.

In the case of this clone: Compared with germline, one end of the junction differs, possibly owing to a read error. This chain joins TRBV7-3 and TRBJ2-1, with D possibly TRBD2 on 6 matching bases. Germline V CDR1 and CDR2: SGHTA, FQGTGA. This CDR3 region has 12 residues. The CDR3 DNA is TGTGCCAGCAGCTTAGAGGCGGGACCAGCCGTCTTC. Its protein is CASSLEAGPAVF. The full variable domain, completed using reference TRBV7-3 and TRBJ2-1, is GAGVSQTPSNKVTEKGKYVELRCDPISGHTALYWYRQSLGQGPEFLIYFQGTGAADDSGLPNDRFFAVRPEGSVSTLKIQRTERGDSAVYLCASSLEAGPAVFGPGTRLTVL.

The rearrangement uses TRBV9 and TRBJ2-1, with a tentative D call TRBD1 (5 bases). CDR1 is SGDLS and CDR2 is YYNGEE in the germline V gene. V lost 2 bases to trimming and J lost 0 bases, with 9 bases between them. The CDR3 runs 15 residues. The CDR3 sequence is CASSVQGSSYNEQFF. The CDR3 region has the DNA TGTGCCAGCAGCGTGCAGGGAAGCTCCTACAATGAGCAGTTCTTC.

The chain links TRBV7-9 to TRBJ1-5; D is perhaps TRBD1 (6 bases). CDR1 is SEHNR, CDR2 FQNEAQ, per germline (reference sequence). This CDR3 spans 16 amino acids. The V end lost 5 bases, the J end lost 2 bases, and 16 bases lay between the germline ends. This CDR3 is CASSQGGGVRNQPQHF. CDR3 DNA sequence: TGTGCCAGCAGCCAGGGAGGGGGGGTCCGCAATCAGCCCCAGCATTTT.

The chain uses TRBV6-4 and TRBJ2-7, with TRBD1 matching 11 bases. CDR3 length equals 14 residues. Germline V lookup: CDR1 MRHNA, CDR2 SNTAGT. The ends lost 4 bases at V and 6 bases at J; junction bases unmatched: 5. The CDR3 DNA is TGTGCCAGCAGTGTTAAGGGACAGGGGGTCGAGCAGTACTTC. Residues: CASSVKGQGVEQYF.

The chain links TRBV19 to TRBJ1-2; possibly TRBD1 for D (5 bases). This CDR3 is 17 amino acids long. Germline loops: CDR1 LNHDA, CDR2 SQIVND (reference sequence). V lost 5 bases and J 4 bases, leaving 23 bases between the germline ends. Here the CDR3 DNA reads TGTGCCAGTAGTGTAAGGTCCTCGGTCGGGGGATCCTATGGCTACACCTTC. The encoded protein is CASSVRSSVGGSYGYTF.

The CDR3 DNA sequence: TGTGCCAGCAGCTTTGGACAGACAGCTCAAGAGACCCAGTACTTC. Translating it yields CASSFGQTAQETQYF. The chain is built from TRBV7-9 and TRBJ2-5; weak D call: TRBD1 (6 bases). Germline V lookup: CDR1 SEHNR, CDR2 FQNEAQ (reference sequence). The CDR3 runs 15 residues. Trimming took off 3 bases at V and 2 bases at J, with 13 bases between the two ends.

The chain couples TRBV5-4 to TRBJ2-7, with 9 bases identical to TRBD1. V dropped 2 bases and J dropped 4; count of bases not matched to a gene: 7. The CDR3 consists of 15 residues. Germline V CDR1 and CDR2: SGHNT, YYREEE (reference sequence). The CDR3 spells CASSFSGTGLYEQYF. CDR3 DNA sequence: TGTGCCAGCAGCTTCAGTGGGACAGGGCTTTACGAGCAGTACTTC.

DNA of the CDR3: TGCGCCAGCAGCTTTGAGGGATTGGACACCGGGGAGCTGTTTTTT. It translates to CASSFEGLDTGELFF. The rearrangement joins TRBV5-1 to TRBJ2-2, with D possibly TRBD2 on 5 matching bases. The CDR3 is made up of 15 amino acids. CDR1 is SGHRS, CDR2 YFSETQ, per germline. The V gene lost 2 bases and the J gene lost 3 bases, with 11 bases spanning the gap. Full variable domain (outside the CDR3, taken from reference TRBV5-1 and TRBJ2-2): KAGVTQTPRYLIKTRGQQVTLSCSPISGHRSVSWYQQTPGQGLQFLFEYFSETQRNKGNFPGRFSGRQFSNSRSEMNVSTLELGDSALYLCASSFEGLDTGELFFGEGSRLTVL.

The J gene is TRBJ2-7, the V gene TRBV12-3 or TRBV12-4, with D possibly matching TRBD2 (5 bases). Trimming shortened V by 1 base and J by 9 bases, and 10 bases separated the two germline ends. The CDR3 runs to 12 residues. The CDR3, as DNA: TGTGCCAGCAGTTTAGGGCCTGCGGGGCAGTACTTC. Translated, it gives CASSLGPAGQYF.

The chain links TRBV6-4 to TRBJ2-1, with TRBD2 matching over 10 bases. Germline V CDR1 and CDR2: MRHNA, SNTAGT. The CDR3 is made up of 19 amino acids. Trimming at V came to 6 bases and at J to 5 bases, leaving 19 bases not matched to a gene. CDR3 in amino acids: CASSAWGLLAGAPHNEQFF. CDR3 sequence (DNA): TGTGCCAGCAGCGCCTGGGGCCTGCTAGCGGGAGCCCCCCACAATGAGCAGTTCTTC.

This chain joins TRBV2 and TRBJ1-1, with D tentatively TRBD1 (5 bases). Germline CDR1 and CDR2: SNHLY and FYNNEI. The CDR3 totals 14 residues. Trimming cost V 6 bases and J 4 bases, with 15 bases left between them. The CDR3 sequence: CASRESGGSTEAFF. The CDR3, as DNA: TGTGCCAGCAGGGAGAGTGGGGGGAGCACTGAAGCTTTCTTT. Variable domain in full (rest from reference TRBV2 and TRBJ1-1): EPEVTQTPSHQVTQMGQEVILRCVPISNHLYFYWYRQILGQKVEFLVSFYNNEISEKSEIFDDQFSVERPDGSNFTLKIRSTKLEDSAMYFCASRESGGSTEAFFGQGTRLTVV.

V and J are TRBV24-1 and TRBJ2-3; the D is unclear. With 6 bases removed from V and 5 bases from J, the gap between germline ends came to 11 bases. The CDR3 runs 13 residues. From germline, CDR1 is KGHDR and CDR2 SFDVKD. DNA of the CDR3: TGTGCCACCAGTCCGGAGTTCGTAGATACGCAGTATTTT. It yields the protein CATSPEFVDTQYF.

The J gene is TRBJ2-7, the V gene TRBV3-1 (or the pseudogene TRBV3-2), with D unresolved. The CDR3 is 12 amino acids. V was cut by 5 bases and J by 0 bases, with 5 bases left in between. Germline CDR1 is LGHDT and CDR2 is YNNKEL (reference sequence). The CDR3: CASSFSSYEQYF. The CDR3 coding sequence is TGTGCCAGCAGCTTCAGCTCCTACGAGCAGTACTTC.

CDR3: CASSDRTGSSYNEQFF. CDR3 sequence (DNA): TGTGCCAGCAGTGACCGAACGGGAAGCTCCTACAATGAGCAGTTCTTC. The chain combines TRBV6-4 with TRBJ2-1; D is possibly TRBD2 (5 bases). The CDR3 has 16 residues. CDR1 is MRHNA and CDR2 is SNTAGT in the germline V gene. Trimming removed 2 bases at V and 0 bases at J, with 11 bases between.

J is TRBJ2-1 and V is TRBV4-1; D is perhaps TRBD2 (6 bases). The CDR3 has 15 residues. V was shortened by 9 bases and J by 7 bases, with 22 bases between the two germline ends. Germline loops: CDR1 MGHRA, CDR2 YSYEKL. CDR3: CARAGRPPLLNEQFF. The CDR3 coding sequence is TGCGCCAGGGCGGGGAGGCCGCCCCTCCTAAATGAGCAGTTCTTC.

This clone was seen only once. The chain is built from TRBV28 and TRBJ1-5; D unresolved. V gave up 2 bases and J gave up 3 bases, with 2 bases separating them. The CDR3 runs 12 residues. Germline CDR1 and CDR2: MDHEN and SYDVKM. DNA for the CDR3: TGTGCCAGCAGTTTACTCAATCAGCCCCAGCATTTT. Translation gives CASSLLNQPQHF. The variable domain in full, with the rest retrieved from reference TRBV28 and TRBJ1-5, is DVKVTQSSRYLVKRTGEKVFLECVQDMDHENMFWYRQDPGLGLRLIYFSYDVKMKEKGDIPEGYSVSREKKERFSLILESASTNQTSMYLCASSLLNQPQHFGDGTRLSIL.

V and J are TRBV5-6 and TRBJ1-6; the D is unclear. Trimming shortened V by 4 bases and J by 10 bases, and 15 bases separated the two germline ends. The CDR3 runs 14 residues. Germline V gene lookup returns CDR1 SGHDT and CDR2 YYEEEE. CDR3 DNA sequence: TGTGCCAGCAGCCGCGACGGGTTTTGGTCACCCCTCCACTTT. This codes for CASSRDGFWSPLHF.

The chain carries TRBV30 and TRBJ2-1; 10 bases line up with TRBD2. Germline CDR1 GTSNPN, CDR2 SVGIG (reference sequence). V gave up 7 bases and J gave up 2 bases; unmatched junction bases: 8. The CDR3 consists of 15 residues. DNA for the CDR3: TGTGCCTTATCAGCGGGAGGGCGTCCCTACAATGAGCAGTTCTTC. Encoded protein: CALSAGGRPYNEQFF.